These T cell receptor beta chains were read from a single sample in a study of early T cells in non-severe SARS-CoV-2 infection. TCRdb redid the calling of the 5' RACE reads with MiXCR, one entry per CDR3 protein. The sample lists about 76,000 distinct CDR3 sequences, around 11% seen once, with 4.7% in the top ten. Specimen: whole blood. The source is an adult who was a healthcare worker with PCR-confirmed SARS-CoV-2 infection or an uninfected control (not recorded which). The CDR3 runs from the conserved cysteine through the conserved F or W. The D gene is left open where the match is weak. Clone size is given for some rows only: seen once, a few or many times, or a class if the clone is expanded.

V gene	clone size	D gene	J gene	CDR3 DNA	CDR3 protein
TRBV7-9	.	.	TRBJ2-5	TGTGCCAGCAGCAACAAGGGGGGCACCCAAGAGACCCAGTACTTC	CASSNKGGTQETQYF
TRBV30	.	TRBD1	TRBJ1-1	TGTGCCTCCAAGGGAACAGGGGGCACTGAAGCTTTCTTT	CASKGTGGTEAFF
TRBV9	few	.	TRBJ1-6	TGTGCCAGCAGCGTAGGGGGCGCCGATAATTCACCCCTCCACTTT	CASSVGGADNSPLHF
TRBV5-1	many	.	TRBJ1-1	TGCGCCAGCAGCTTGGATGCTTCCCTCGAAGCTTTCTTT	CASSLDASLEAFF
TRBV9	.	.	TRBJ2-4	TGTGCCAGCAGCGTAGCGACTCCCAAAAACATTCAGTACTTC	CASSVATPKNIQYF
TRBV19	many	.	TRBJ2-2	TGTGCCAGTAGTATCGAAGGTGACTATTTGGGGGAGCTGTTTTTT	CASSIEGDYLGELFF
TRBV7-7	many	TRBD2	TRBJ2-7	TGTGCCAGCAGCCCTTTGACCGGGACTAGGGTGCTACAGTACTTC	CASSPLTGTRVLQYF
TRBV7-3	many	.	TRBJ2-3	TGTGCCAGCAGCTTAATGGGGGGTCCTGGCACAGATACGCAGTATTTT	CASSLMGGPGTDTQYF
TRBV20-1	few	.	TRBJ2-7	TGCAGTGCTACAGGTGGGGGGAACTACGAGCAGTACTTC	CSATGGGNYEQYF
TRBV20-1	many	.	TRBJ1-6	TGCAGTGCTAGAGATATAGGCACCAGACAAAATTCACCCCTCCACTTT	CSARDIGTRQNSPLHF
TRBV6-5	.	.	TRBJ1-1	TGTGCCAGCAGTTACACCGAAGGGAACACTGAAGCTTTCTTT	CASSYTEGNTEAFF
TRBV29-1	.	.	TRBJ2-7	TGCAGCGTCGGCCCGCGGGACAGAGAGTACGAGCAGTACTTC	CSVGPRDREYEQYF
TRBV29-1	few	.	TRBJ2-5	TGCAGCGCCGCTGTTTCCGGTCGGGAGACCCAGTACTTC	CSAAVSGRETQYF
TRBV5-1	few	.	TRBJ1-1	TGCGCCAGCAGCCCCAACGTAGGCGGTAACACTGAAGCTTTCTTT	CASSPNVGGNTEAFF
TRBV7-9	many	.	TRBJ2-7	TGTGCCAGCAGCCCCACGGCGGGACTGTCTTCCTACGAGCAGTACTTC	CASSPTAGLSSYEQYF
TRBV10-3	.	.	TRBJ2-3	TGTGCCATCAGTTCCCCTGCCACTAGCACAGATACGCAGTATTTT	CAISSPATSTDTQYF
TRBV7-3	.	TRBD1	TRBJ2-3	TGTGCCAGCAGCTTGGTAGGGGGCTGGGATACGCAGTATTTT	CASSLVGGWDTQYF
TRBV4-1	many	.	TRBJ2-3	TGCGCCAGCAGCCAAAATCAAGCGCGAGATACGCAGTATTTT	CASSQNQARDTQYF
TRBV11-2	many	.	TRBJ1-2	TGTGCCAGCAGCTTAGTCAGGGATTCAACTAACTATGGCTACACCTTC	CASSLVRDSTNYGYTF
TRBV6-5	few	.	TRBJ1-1	TGTGCCAGCGGAAACAGGGAGGGTACTGAAGCTTTCTTT	CASGNREGTEAFF
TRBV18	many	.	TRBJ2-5	TGTGCCAGCTCACCACAGGGACCGATGAAGACCCAGTACTTC	CASSPQGPMKTQYF